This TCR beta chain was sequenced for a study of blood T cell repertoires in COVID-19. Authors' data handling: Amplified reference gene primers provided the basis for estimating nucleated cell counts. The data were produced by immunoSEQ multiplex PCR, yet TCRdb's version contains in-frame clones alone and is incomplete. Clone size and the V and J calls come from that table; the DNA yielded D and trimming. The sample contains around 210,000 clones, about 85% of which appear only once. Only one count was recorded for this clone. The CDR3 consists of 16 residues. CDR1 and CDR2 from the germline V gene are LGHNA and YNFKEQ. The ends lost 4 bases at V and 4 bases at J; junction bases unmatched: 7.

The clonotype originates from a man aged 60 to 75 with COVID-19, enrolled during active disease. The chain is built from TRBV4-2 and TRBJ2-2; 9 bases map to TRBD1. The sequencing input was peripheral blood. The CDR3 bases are TGTGCCAGCAGCCCCAACAGGGGGCGCGGCACCGGGGAGCTGTTTTTT. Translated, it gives CASSPNRGRGTGELFF.